Below are 21 T cell receptor beta chains sequenced from a single sample in a study of CD8 T cells in ankylosing spondylitis. Study-wide findings and caveats: For ankylosing spondylitis blood, a TCR beta motif of about eight highly homologous variants appeared characteristic.

No antigen has been assigned to these receptors. Each CDR3 protein is one row after TCRdb ran MiXCR on the 5' RACE reads. The data show 450,000 to 550,000 distinct CDR3 sequences, roughly 5.3% seen once. The sample taken for sequencing was blood, either unsorted or a sorted T cell fraction (not recorded which). These receptors were taken from a male donor with ankylosing spondylitis.

J is TRBJ2-1 and V is TRBV3-1, with TRBD2 identical over 9 bases. This CDR3 comprises 12 residues. Germline CDR1 LGHDT, CDR2 YNNKEL (reference sequence). Germline trimming cut 4 bases from V and 15 bases from J; bases unmatched to any gene: 7. CDR3 DNA: TGTGCCAGCAGCCCCCGAGCGGGAGGACGGTTCTTC. This encodes CASSPRAGGRFF.

This clonotype was seen ten or more times. The chain carries TRBV6-1 and TRBJ1-1; no definite D call. CDR1 is MNHNS and CDR2 is SASEGT in the germline V gene. This CDR3 is built from 13 residues. Between the trimmed V and J ends, which lost 6 bases and 1 base, there was a span of 9 bases. CDR3 protein: CASRRRENTEAFF. CDR3 sequence (DNA): TGTGCCAGCAGGAGGCGGGAGAACACTGAAGCTTTCTTT.

This clonotype was observed at least ten times. This chain joins TRBV18 and TRBJ2-2; D remains unclear. Looked up from germline, CDR1 is KGHSH and CDR2 is LQKENI. V was pared by 0 bases and J by 1 base, with 9 bases between. The CDR3 covers 16 residues. The CDR3 DNA reads as TGTGCCAGCTCACCACCTAACTTCCAGAACACCGGGGAGCTGTTTTTT. Translation: CASSPPNFQNTGELFF.

This clonotype was recorded at least ten times. The chain combines TRBV7-2 with TRBJ2-7; D unresolved. This CDR3 region has 14 residues. The germline V and J ends were trimmed by 5 bases and 5 bases, with 16 bases remaining between them. CDR1 is SGHTA and CDR2 is FQGNSA in the germline V gene. The DNA for the CDR3 is TGTGCCAGCAGCCTGGGCCCAGCTTCCCACGAGCAGTACTTC. Its protein product is CASSLGPASHEQYF.

This clonotype was seen repeatedly, ten times or more. The CDR3 loop is CASSRPNKGNTEAFF. The CDR3 nucleotides are TGTGCCAGCAGCCGCCCGAACAAGGGGAACACTGAAGCTTTCTTT. The chain combines TRBV6-2 or TRBV6-3 with TRBJ1-1, with D hard to call. Germline CDR1 MNHEY, CDR2 SVGEGT. The germline V and J ends were trimmed by 6 bases and 1 base, with 15 bases remaining between them. This CDR3 region has 15 residues.

This clonotype was found many times. V and J are TRBV6-1 and TRBJ2-3; 8 bases map to TRBD2. Losses at the gene ends were 7 bases for V and 1 base for J; bases not matched to a gene: 13. This CDR3 spans 17 amino acids. The germline V gene encodes CDR1 MNHNS and CDR2 SASEGT. The CDR3 DNA reads as TGTGCCAGCATCGGCCGAGTCGCGGGAGGAGGCACAGATACGCAGTATTTT. Encoded protein: CASIGRVAGGGTDTQYF.

This clonotype was seen many times. V usage is TRBV4-3 and J usage is TRBJ2-3; no reliable D call. Germline CDR1 LGHNA, CDR2 YSLEER. The CDR3 spans 12 residues. V lost 1 base, J lost 5 bases, and 4 bases lay in between. CDR3 in amino acids: CASSQGQDTQYF. The CDR3 DNA sequence: TGCGCCAGCAGCCAAGGTCAAGATACGCAGTATTTT.

The CDR3 DNA reads TGTGCCAGCAGCTTAGATCTACACCCACCCCTCCACTTT. Translating gives CASSLDLHPPLHF. This rearrangement joins TRBV11-2 to TRBJ1-6, with D unresolved. Trimming pared 0 bases from V and 11 bases from J, leaving 8 bases between. Per germline, CDR1 SGHAT and CDR2 FQNNGV. The CDR3 is 13 amino acids.

This clonotype was seen at least ten times. The V gene is TRBV28, the J gene TRBJ1-4; D is possibly TRBD1 (6 bases). Germline lookup yields CDR1 MDHEN and CDR2 SYDVKM. This CDR3 has 15 residues. Trimming pared 5 bases from V and 5 bases from J, leaving 15 bases between. The CDR3 DNA reads as TGTGCCAGCAGTCCCCAACTAACAGGGAATGAAAAACTGTTTTTT. It codes for CASSPQLTGNEKLFF.

A note on this clonotype: At one end, the junction sequence differs from germline, possibly due to a read error. The J gene is TRBJ1-2, the V gene TRBV7-2; TRBD1 might be the D (6 bases). Germline lookup yields CDR1 SGHTA and CDR2 FQGNSA. The CDR3 spans 15 residues. The CDR3 spells CASSLGGGHVYGYTF. The CDR3 DNA reads as TGTGCCAGCAGTTTAGGTGGGGGACACGTTTATGGCTACACCTTC. Filled out from reference TRBV7-2 and TRBJ1-2, the complete variable domain reads GAGVSQSPSNKVTEKGKDVELRCDPISGHTALYWYRQSLGQGLEFLIYFQGNSAPDKSGLPSDRFSAERTGGSVSTLTIQRTQQEDSAVYLCASSLGGGHVYGYTFGSGTRLTVV.

This clonotype has a count of ten or more. The chain is built from TRBV4-3 and TRBJ2-1, with TRBD2 identical over 8 bases. The CDR3 is 17 residues long. After removal of 0 bases from V and 10 bases from J, the junction contained 14 bases not matched to a gene. Germline V lookup: CDR1 LGHNA, CDR2 YSLEER. DNA of the CDR3: TGCGCCAGCAGCCAAGATCCTTTTCTAGCGGGTCCGCCCGAGCAGTTCTTC. Protein: CASSQDPFLAGPPEQFF.

V gene TRBV5-1 combines with J gene TRBJ1-2; TRBD1 might be the D (5 bases). CDR1 SGHRS and CDR2 YFSETQ come from the germline V gene. Trimming pared 0 bases from V and 5 bases from J, leaving 14 bases between. The length of the CDR3 is 15 residues. CDR3 DNA sequence: TGCGCCAGCAGCTTGGACTGGACACAGGATTATGGCTACACCTTC. Protein sequence: CASSLDWTQDYGYTF.

Ten or more counts support this clonotype. This chain links TRBV11-2 with TRBJ2-2; tentatively, D is TRBD1 (6 bases). Trimming shortened V by 3 bases and J by 3 bases, and 11 bases separated the two germline ends. Germline V CDR1 and CDR2: SGHAT, FQNNGV. The CDR3 is 15 residues long. In DNA, the CDR3 is TGTGCCAGCAGCTTTGCAGGGGCGCACACCGGGGAGCTGTTTTTT. Translation gives CASSFAGAHTGELFF. The full variable domain, its missing parts supplied by reference TRBV11-2 and TRBJ2-2, is EAGVAQSPRYKIIEKRQSVAFWCNPISGHATLYWYQQILGQGPKLLIQFQNNGVVDDSQLPKDRFSAERLKGVDSTLKIQPAKLEDSAVYLCASSFAGAHTGELFFGEGSRLTVL.

This clonotype was picked up many times. The V call is TRBV5-4, the J call TRBJ1-1; 12 positions match TRBD1. The CDR3 sequence is 16 residues long. CDR1 and CDR2 from the germline V gene are SGHNT and YYREEE (reference sequence). The V segment lost 2 bases and the J segment 11 bases; nucleotides outside the gene matches: 13. The CDR3 reads CASSFLVGGQGAGAFF. The CDR3 nucleotides read TGTGCCAGCAGCTTTCTCGTAGGGGGACAGGGGGCTGGGGCTTTCTTT.

The rearrangement uses TRBV6-2 or TRBV6-3 and TRBJ2-1; TRBD2 matches 10 bases. Trimming removed 7 bases from V and 4 bases from J; junction bases left unmatched: 16. CDR1 and CDR2 (germline): MNHEY, SVGEGT. The CDR3 consists of 18 residues. The CDR3 DNA sequence: TGTGCCAGCATAATCGGGCCCGTAGCGGGGGGCTTTTACAATGAGCAGTTCTTC. Its protein product is CASIIGPVAGGFYNEQFF.

The V and J genes are TRBV9 and TRBJ2-5, with 11 nucleotides matching TRBD2. The ends lost 4 bases at V and 2 bases at J; junction bases unmatched: 10. CDR3 length: 17 amino acids. CDR1 and CDR2 from the germline V gene are SGDLS and YYNGEE. CDR3 amino acids: CASSHPSSGGLQETQYF. The CDR3 DNA reads as TGTGCCAGCAGCCACCCCTCTAGCGGGGGGCTACAAGAGACCCAGTACTTC.

There are many counts of this clonotype. This chain links TRBV7-9 with TRBJ2-1; 9 bases fit TRBD1. Losses at the gene ends were 3 bases for V and 10 bases for J; bases not matched to a gene: 13. Germline CDR1 is SEHNR and CDR2 is FQNEAQ (reference sequence). The CDR3 runs 16 residues. The CDR3 nucleotides are TGTGCCAGCAGCTTGGACAGGGGCATTATCGGACAGGAGCAGTTCTTC. Protein product: CASSLDRGIIGQEQFF.

This clonotype was detected ten times or more. V is TRBV7-2 and J is TRBJ2-7; possibly TRBD2 for D (6 bases). The V gene's germline CDR1 is SGHTA and CDR2 FQGNSA. The CDR3 loop spans 14 amino acids. Trimming removed 7 bases from V and 5 bases from J, with 18 bases in between. CDR3: CASNSPGRFHEQYF. The CDR3 nucleotides read TGTGCCAGCAATAGCCCCGGGAGATTCCACGAGCAGTACTTC.

This clonotype was seen repeatedly, ten times or more. This chain uses TRBV4-2 with TRBJ1-1, with D perhaps matching TRBD1 (6 bases). V was trimmed by 2 bases and J by 3 bases, leaving 7 bases between them. This CDR3 spans 13 amino acids. Germline V gene data show CDR1 as LGHNA and CDR2 as YNFKEQ. CDR3 nucleotides: TGTGCCAGCAGCCAAACAGGGTACACTGAAGCTTTCTTT. It is translated as CASSQTGYTEAFF.

CDR3: CASSQPVRAGTGELFF. The CDR3 bases are TGTGCCAGCAGCCAACCCGTCCGGGCTGGGACCGGGGAGCTGTTTTTT. The rearrangement joins TRBV4-2 to TRBJ2-2, with unresolved D. Germline V lookup: CDR1 LGHNA, CDR2 YNFKEQ. CDR3 length: 16 amino acids. V lost 2 bases and J lost 5, with 15 bases in between.

This clonotype was detected ten times or more. This rearrangement joins TRBV9 to TRBJ2-3; 7 bases line up with TRBD2. Germline loops: CDR1 SGDLS, CDR2 YYNGEE. The CDR3 consists of 18 residues. J gave up 0 bases and V 6 bases, and 16 bases lay outside the gene matches. The CDR3 sequence is CASNFRGNPGLSTDTQYF. The CDR3 coding sequence is TGTGCCAGCAATTTCAGAGGGAACCCGGGACTAAGCACAGATACGCAGTATTTT.